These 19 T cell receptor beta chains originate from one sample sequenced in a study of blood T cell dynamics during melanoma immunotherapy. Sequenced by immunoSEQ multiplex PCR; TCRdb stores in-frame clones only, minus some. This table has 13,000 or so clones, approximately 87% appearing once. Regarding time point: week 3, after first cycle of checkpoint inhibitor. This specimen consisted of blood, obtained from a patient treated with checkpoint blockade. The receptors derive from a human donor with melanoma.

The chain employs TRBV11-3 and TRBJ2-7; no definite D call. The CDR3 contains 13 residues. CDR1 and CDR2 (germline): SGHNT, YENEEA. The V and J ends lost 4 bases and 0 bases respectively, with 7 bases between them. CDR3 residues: CASSSSSSYEQYF. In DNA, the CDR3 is TGTGCCAGCAGCTCATCGAGCTCCTACGAGCAGTACTTC.

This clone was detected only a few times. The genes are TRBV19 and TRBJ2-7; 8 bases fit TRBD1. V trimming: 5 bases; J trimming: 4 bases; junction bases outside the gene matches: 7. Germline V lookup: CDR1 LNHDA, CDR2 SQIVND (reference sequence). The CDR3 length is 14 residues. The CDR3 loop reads CASSSRTGPYEQYF. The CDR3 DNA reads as TGTGCCAGTAGTTCCCGGACAGGGCCTTACGAGCAGTACTTC.

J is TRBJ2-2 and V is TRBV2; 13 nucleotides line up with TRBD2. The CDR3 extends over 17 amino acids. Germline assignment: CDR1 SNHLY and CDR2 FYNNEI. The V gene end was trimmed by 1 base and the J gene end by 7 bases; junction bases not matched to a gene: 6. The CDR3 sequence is CASSEVLAGGPIGELFF. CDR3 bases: TGTGCCAGCAGTGAAGTACTAGCGGGAGGGCCGATCGGGGAGCTGTTTTTT.

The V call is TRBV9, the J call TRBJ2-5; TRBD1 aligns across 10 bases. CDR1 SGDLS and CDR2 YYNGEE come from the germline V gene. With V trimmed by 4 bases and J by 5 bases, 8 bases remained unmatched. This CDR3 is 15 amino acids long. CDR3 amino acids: CASSTRTGGSETQYF. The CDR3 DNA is TGTGCCAGCAGCACCCGGACAGGGGGTTCGGAGACCCAGTACTTC.

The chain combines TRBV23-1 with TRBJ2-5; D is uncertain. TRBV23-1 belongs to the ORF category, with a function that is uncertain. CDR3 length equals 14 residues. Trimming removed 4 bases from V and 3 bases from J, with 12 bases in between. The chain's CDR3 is CASSRVGRKETQYF. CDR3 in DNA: TGCGCCAGCAGTCGGGTAGGACGGAAAGAGACCCAGTACTTC.

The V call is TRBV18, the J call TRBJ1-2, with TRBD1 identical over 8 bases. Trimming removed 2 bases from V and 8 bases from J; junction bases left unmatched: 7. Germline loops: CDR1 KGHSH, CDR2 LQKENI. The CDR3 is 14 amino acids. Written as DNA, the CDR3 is TGTGCCAGCTCACCATCGACAGGGGCGGACGGCTACACCTTC. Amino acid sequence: CASSPSTGADGYTF.

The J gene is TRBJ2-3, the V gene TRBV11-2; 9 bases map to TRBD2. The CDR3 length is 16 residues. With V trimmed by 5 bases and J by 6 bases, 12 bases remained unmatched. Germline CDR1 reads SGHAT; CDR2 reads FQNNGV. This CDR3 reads CASSLGVAGARDTQYF. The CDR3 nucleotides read TGTGCCAGCAGCCTCGGGGTAGCGGGAGCTCGGGATACGCAGTATTTT.

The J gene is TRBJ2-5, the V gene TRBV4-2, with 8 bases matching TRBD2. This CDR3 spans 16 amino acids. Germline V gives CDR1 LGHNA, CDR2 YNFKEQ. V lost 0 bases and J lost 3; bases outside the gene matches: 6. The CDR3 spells CASSQDLPAGEETQYF. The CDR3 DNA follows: TGTGCCAGCAGCCAAGATCTCCCAGCGGGGGAAGAGACCCAGTACTTC.

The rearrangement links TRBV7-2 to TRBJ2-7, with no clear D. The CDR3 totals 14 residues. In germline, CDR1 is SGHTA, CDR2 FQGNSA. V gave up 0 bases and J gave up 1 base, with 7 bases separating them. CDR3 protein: CASSLADGSYEQYF. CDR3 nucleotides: TGTGCCAGCAGCTTAGCCGACGGTTCCTACGAGCAGTACTTC.

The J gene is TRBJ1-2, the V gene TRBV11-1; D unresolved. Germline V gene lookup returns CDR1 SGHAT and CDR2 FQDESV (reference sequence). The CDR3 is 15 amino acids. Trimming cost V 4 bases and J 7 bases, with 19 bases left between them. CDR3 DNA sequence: TGTGCCAGCAGCTCTGAGATAACGGGCCTGAGTGGCTACACCTTC. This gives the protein CASSSEITGLSGYTF.

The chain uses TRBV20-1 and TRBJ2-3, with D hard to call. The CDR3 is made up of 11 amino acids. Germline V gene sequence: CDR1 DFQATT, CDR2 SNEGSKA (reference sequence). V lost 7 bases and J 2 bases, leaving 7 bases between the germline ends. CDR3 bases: TGCAGTGTGTCCCACACAGATACGCAGTATTTT. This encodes CSVSHTDTQYF.

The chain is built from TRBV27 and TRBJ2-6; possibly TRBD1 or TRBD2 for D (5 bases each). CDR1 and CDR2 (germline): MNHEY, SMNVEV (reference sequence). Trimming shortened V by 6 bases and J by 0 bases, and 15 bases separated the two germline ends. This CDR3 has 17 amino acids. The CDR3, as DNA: TGTGCCAGCAGGCCTGACGGGGCAAGCTCTGGGGCCAACGTCCTGACTTTC. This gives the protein CASRPDGASSGANVLTF.

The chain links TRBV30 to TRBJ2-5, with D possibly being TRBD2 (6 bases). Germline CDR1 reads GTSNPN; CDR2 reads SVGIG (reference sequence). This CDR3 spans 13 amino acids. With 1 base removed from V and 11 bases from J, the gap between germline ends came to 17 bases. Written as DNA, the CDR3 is TGTGCCTGGAGTGCGGGACTCCCGGGGGAGCAGTACTTC. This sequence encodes CAWSAGLPGEQYF.

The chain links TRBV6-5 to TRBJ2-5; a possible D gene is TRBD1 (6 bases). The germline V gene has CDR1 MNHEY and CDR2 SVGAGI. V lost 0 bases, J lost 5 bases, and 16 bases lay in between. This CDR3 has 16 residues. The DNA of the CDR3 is TGTGCCAGCAGTTACTCGCCTTCGACAGGAGCCGAGACCCAGTACTTC. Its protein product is CASSYSPSTGAETQYF.

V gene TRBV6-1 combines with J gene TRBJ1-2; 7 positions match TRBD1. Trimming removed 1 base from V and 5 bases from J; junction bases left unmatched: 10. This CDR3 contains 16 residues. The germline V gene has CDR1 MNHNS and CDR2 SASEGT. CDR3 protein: CASSEGQYGTEYGYTF. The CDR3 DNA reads TGTGCCAGCAGTGAAGGCCAATACGGGACAGAATATGGCTACACCTTC.

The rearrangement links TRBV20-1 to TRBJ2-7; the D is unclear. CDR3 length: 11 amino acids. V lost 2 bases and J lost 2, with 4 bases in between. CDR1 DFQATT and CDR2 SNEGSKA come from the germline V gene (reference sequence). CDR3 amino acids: CSARLAYEQYF. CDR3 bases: TGCAGTGCTAGATTGGCCTACGAGCAGTACTTC.

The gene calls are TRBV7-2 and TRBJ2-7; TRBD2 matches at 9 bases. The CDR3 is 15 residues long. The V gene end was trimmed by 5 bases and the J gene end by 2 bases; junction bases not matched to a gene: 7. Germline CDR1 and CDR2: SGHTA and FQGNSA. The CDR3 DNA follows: TGTGCCAGCAGCCCGAGCGGGGGGCCTGCCTACGAGCAGTACTTC. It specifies CASSPSGGPAYEQYF.

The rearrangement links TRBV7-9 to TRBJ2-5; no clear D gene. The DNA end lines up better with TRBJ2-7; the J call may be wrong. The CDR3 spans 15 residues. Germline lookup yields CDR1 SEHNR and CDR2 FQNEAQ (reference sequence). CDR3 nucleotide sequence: TGTGCCAGCAGCTCTCGACATACGATTACCTACGAGCAGTACTTC. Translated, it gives CASSSRHTITYEQYF.

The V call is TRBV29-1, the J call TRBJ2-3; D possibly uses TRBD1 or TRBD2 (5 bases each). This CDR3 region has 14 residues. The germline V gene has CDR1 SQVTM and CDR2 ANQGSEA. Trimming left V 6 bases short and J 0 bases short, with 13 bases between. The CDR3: CSVAFGASTDTQYF. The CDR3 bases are TGCAGCGTAGCATTCGGGGCAAGCACAGATACGCAGTATTTT.